The T cell receptor (beta chain) under discussion was sequenced for a study of human T cells and chemical hapten exposure. Study information: Each week of the approximately 23-week study, patients had diphenylcyclopropenone applied to the scalp. Patients having alopecia areata, totalis or universalis were mostly female.

The time point is: patch test 1, 2 weeks after DPC sensitization. Treatment of the sample: therapeutic diphenylcyclopropenone sensitization with weekly scalp DPC. With 2 bases removed from V and 8 bases from J, the gap between germline ends came to 10 bases. Germline values: CDR1 SEHNR, CDR2 FQNEAQ (reference sequence). The CDR3 totals 13 residues. This clonotype was observed at least ten times. Single cDNA molecules in the library carried unique molecular identifiers attached during preparation. MiXCR, run by TCRdb on the RACE reads, gives a single entry per CDR3 protein. The sample comprises approximately 340,000 distinct CDR3 sequences, approximately 6.9% of which are singletons, and less than 10% rests with the top ten.

The TCR was taken from a woman under 30 with alopecia areata. Some clones in this sample may be carry-over from other donors' samples. The genes are TRBV7-9 and TRBJ2-1, with D perhaps TRBD1 (5 bases). The sample was whole blood, taken in connection with sensitization to the hapten diphenylcyclopropenone (DPC). CDR3 sequence reads: CASSLKGRDEQFF. The DNA for the CDR3 is TGTGCCAGCAGCTTAAAAGGCAGGGATGAGCAGTTCTTC.